Listed below are T cell receptor beta chains from one sample, sequenced in a study of blood T cell repertoires in COVID-19. Clones were sequenced by immunoSEQ multiplex PCR, and TCRdb holds only the in-frame ones, with some missing. Here the sample spans 150,000 or so clones, about 90% being singletons. What was sequenced was peripheral blood. All receptors come from a man aged 50 or older with acute or convalescent COVID-19. Each CDR3 is given without its conserved first and last residue. Each record gives: J gene, V gene, CDR3 protein.

j_gene: TRBJ1-1
v_gene: TRBV29-1
CDR3aa: SAKAGGRGTEAF

j_gene: TRBJ2-6
v_gene: TRBV6-1
CDR3aa: ASSEAGLAVYASGANVLT

j_gene: TRBJ2-5
v_gene: TRBV7-9
CDR3aa: ASSLVAVQETQY

j_gene: TRBJ1-4
v_gene: TRBV10-1
CDR3aa: ASSEPQYHNEKLF

j_gene: TRBJ1-5
v_gene: TRBV19
CDR3aa: ASSSSQGRPQH

j_gene: TRBJ1-1
v_gene: TRBV28
CDR3aa: ASSLLWGDQI

j_gene: TRBJ2-2
v_gene: TRBV5-8
CDR3aa: ASSLQVPGELF

j_gene: TRBJ1-1
v_gene: TRBV14
CDR3aa: ASRRQGFPEAF

j_gene: TRBJ2-1
v_gene: TRBV13
CDR3aa: ASSLRDRQVLEQF

j_gene: TRBJ2-3
v_gene: TRBV14
CDR3aa: ASSNRVPGLVGVGSIYTQY

j_gene: TRBJ1-1
v_gene: TRBV7-8
CDR3aa: ASSARTGELNTEAF

j_gene: TRBJ2-3
v_gene: TRBV29-1
CDR3aa: SVGSGGLGPTDTQY

j_gene: TRBJ2-7
v_gene: TRBV29-1
CDR3aa: SVEDRQSYEQY

j_gene: TRBJ1-1
v_gene: TRBV9
CDR3aa: ASSVNPTGDRAKNEAF

j_gene: TRBJ2-5
v_gene: TRBV27
CDR3aa: ASSLVGQGAPQETQY

j_gene: TRBJ2-2
v_gene: TRBV18
CDR3aa: ASSPPGLAGIGELF

j_gene: TRBJ1-4
v_gene: TRBV19
CDR3aa: ASRFGLSQGTNEKLF

j_gene: TRBJ2-1
v_gene: TRBV4-2
CDR3aa: ASSQEEASGRYNEQF

j_gene: TRBJ2-3
v_gene: TRBV6-6
CDR3aa: ASSLPAGGRTDTQY

j_gene: TRBJ1-5
v_gene: TRBV7-2
CDR3aa: ASSPGQGGYQPQH

j_gene: TRBJ2-7
v_gene: TRBV6-6
CDR3aa: ASRPSGTSGYEQY

j_gene: TRBJ1-1
v_gene: TRBV27
CDR3aa: ASSLTGGMNTEAF

j_gene: TRBJ1-2
v_gene: TRBV5-4
CDR3aa: ASSLAGEDFNT

j_gene: TRBJ2-3
v_gene: TRBV11-3
CDR3aa: ASSPNSGGKDTQY

j_gene: TRBJ2-7
v_gene: TRBV27
CDR3aa: ASSSRAYEQY

j_gene: TRBJ1-3
v_gene: TRBV18
CDR3aa: ASSLPWAGGRNTIY

j_gene: TRBJ1-1
v_gene: TRBV5-1
CDR3aa: ASSLAGADTEAF

j_gene: TRBJ2-2
v_gene: TRBV12-3/TRBV12-4
CDR3aa: ASSLAGAGELF

j_gene: TRBJ2-1
v_gene: TRBV7-9
CDR3aa: ASSLGSSWEQF

j_gene: TRBJ2-7
v_gene: TRBV10-3
CDR3aa: AITGTGDSEQY

j_gene: TRBJ2-2
v_gene: TRBV7-3
CDR3aa: ASSSQGAYTGELF

j_gene: TRBJ2-2
v_gene: TRBV7-9
CDR3aa: ASSLLLNTGELF

j_gene: TRBJ2-7
v_gene: TRBV7-8
CDR3aa: ASSLVQGPYEQY

j_gene: TRBJ1-4
v_gene: TRBV4-2
CDR3aa: ASSQGTGNEKLF

j_gene: TRBJ1-3
v_gene: TRBV4-1
CDR3aa: ASSQDPRGTGDSGRNTIY

j_gene: TRBJ1-1
v_gene: TRBV7-8
CDR3aa: ASSYRQSPGGTEAF

j_gene: TRBJ2-2
v_gene: TRBV19
CDR3aa: ASIRQGGQSTGELF

j_gene: TRBJ2-5
v_gene: TRBV5-1
CDR3aa: ASSLQGTQY

j_gene: TRBJ1-2
v_gene: TRBV19
CDR3aa: ASSTDINYGYT

j_gene: TRBJ1-4
v_gene: TRBV29-1
CDR3aa: SVETGANEKLF